These 27 T cell receptor beta chains came from one sample sequenced in a study of naive and memory T cell subsets. Stated treatment: skin biopsy from PPD injection site in Mantoux-positive individual. The library had UMIs added by 3' ligation of an oligonucleotide to TCR cDNA. Amplification of ligated cDNA took four PCR rounds with SP2 and nested alpha and beta constant primers. Each CDR3 protein is one row after TCRdb ran MiXCR on the UMI-ligation and nested PCR reads. This sample has approximately 21,000 distinct CDR3 sequences; 6% occur once, and the top ten carry approximately 5.7%. The specimen comprised skin, sampled from a tuberculin skin test site. The receptors come from an adult in good health.

This clonotype was counted at least ten times. The chain couples TRBV4-3 to TRBJ2-6; either TRBD1 or TRBD2 may supply D (5 bases each). This CDR3 comprises 15 residues. The V and J ends lost 4 bases and 1 base respectively, with 8 bases between them. In germline, CDR1 is LGHNA, CDR2 YSLEER. The CDR3 DNA reads as TGCGCCAGCAGCCTGGGGGAATCTGGGGCCAACGTCCTGACTTTC. Translating gives CASSLGESGANVLTF.

This clonotype has a count of ten or more. V and J are TRBV7-8 and TRBJ2-1; 8 bases match TRBD1. The CDR3 length is 16 residues. Germline assignment: CDR1 SGHVS and CDR2 FQNEAQ. V dropped 4 bases and J dropped 0; count of bases not matched to a gene: 5. The CDR3: CASSSDRAVSYNEQFF. The DNA for the CDR3 is TGTGCCAGCAGCTCGGACAGGGCAGTCTCCTACAATGAGCAGTTCTTC.

V gene TRBV20-1 combines with J gene TRBJ1-1; TRBD1 matches at 8 bases. This CDR3 spans 14 amino acids. V shed 4 bases and J 5 bases; nucleotides not matched to a gene: 9. Germline-derived CDR1 and CDR2 are DFQATT and SNEGSKA (reference sequence). This CDR3 is CSANPGGARTEAFF. In DNA form, the CDR3 reads TGCAGTGCTAACCCAGGGGGCGCGAGGACTGAAGCTTTCTTT.

This clonotype was recorded at least ten times. This chain joins TRBV4-1 and TRBJ2-3; the match to TRBD2 covers 9 bases. CDR1 and CDR2 (germline): MGHRA, YSYEKL. The V and J ends lost 0 bases and 0 bases, in that order; junction bases with no gene match: 7. The CDR3 totals 18 residues. CDR3 sequence: CASSQDQGGRGSTDTQYF. As DNA, the CDR3 is TGCGCCAGCAGCCAAGATCAAGGCGGGAGGGGTAGCACAGATACGCAGTATTTT.

In this sample, this clonotype turned up many times. The gene calls are TRBV4-3 and TRBJ2-1, with 11 bases aligning to TRBD2. The CDR3 has 17 residues. The trim removed 0 bases at V and 6 bases at J, leaving 7 bases unmatched. The germline CDR1 and CDR2 sequences are LGHNA and YSLEER. CDR3 bases: TGCGCCAGCAGCCAAGAGTGGATACTAGCGGGAGTCAATGAGCAGTTCTTC. Translating gives CASSQEWILAGVNEQFF.

This clonotype rates as medium-sized. The chain combines TRBV7-9 with TRBJ2-7; the match to TRBD1 covers 8 bases. The CDR3 is made up of 15 amino acids. V dropped 5 bases and J dropped 1; count of bases not matched to a gene: 7. The germline V gene has CDR1 SEHNR and CDR2 FQNEAQ (reference sequence). CDR3 nucleotide sequence: TGTGCCAGCAGCCCCGTGGACAGGGATTCCTACGAGCAGTACTTC. As protein: CASSPVDRDSYEQYF.

The table lists this clonotype with many counts. The rearrangement uses TRBV20-1 and TRBJ1-2; D might be TRBD1 (5 bases). This CDR3 has 13 amino acids. Germline V lookup: CDR1 DFQATT, CDR2 SNEGSKA (reference sequence). The V end was cut by 1 base, the J end by 8 bases, with 14 bases between. The CDR3 loop is CSARGGRVVGYTF. The CDR3 nucleotides are TGCAGTGCTAGAGGGGGACGGGTGGTAGGCTACACCTTC.

At least ten counts were recorded for this clonotype. The chain employs TRBV6-6 and TRBJ2-7; 8 bases match TRBD2. Losses at the gene ends were 4 bases for V and 5 bases for J; bases not matched to a gene: 4. The CDR3 is 13 residues long. Per the germline V gene, CDR1 is MNHNY and CDR2 is SVGAGI (reference sequence). The CDR3 sequence: CASSSRTSHEQYF. In nucleotides, the CDR3 is TGTGCCAGCAGTTCCCGGACTAGCCACGAGCAGTACTTC.

This sequence joins TRBV7-2 and TRBJ2-5; no clear D gene. The germline V gene has CDR1 SGHTA and CDR2 FQGNSA. V was cut by 5 bases and J by 5 bases, with 12 bases left in between. This CDR3 has 13 residues. CDR3 loop: CASSRQSQETQYF. CDR3 DNA: TGTGCCAGCAGCCGACAATCACAGGAGACCCAGTACTTC.

This clonotype was found many times. The chain carries TRBV29-1 and TRBJ2-1, with 12 bases fitting TRBD1. Per germline, CDR1 SQVTM and CDR2 ANQGSEA. V trimming: 6 bases; J trimming: 7 bases; junction bases outside the gene matches: 28. This CDR3 region has 21 residues. The CDR3 sequence: CSVISGEGTGGSVAGVNEQFF. In nucleotides, the CDR3 is TGCAGCGTCATCTCCGGAGAAGGGACAGGGGGCTCGGTAGCGGGAGTTAATGAGCAGTTCTTC.

This clonotype came up many times. This sequence joins TRBV18 and TRBJ1-1, with 9 bases identical to TRBD1. V lost 4 bases, J lost 1 base, and 7 bases stayed unmatched. In germline, CDR1 is KGHSH, CDR2 LQKENI. This CDR3 region has 16 residues. The CDR3 sequence: CASSRGQGLQNTEAFF. The CDR3 DNA sequence: TGTGCCAGCTCACGTGGACAGGGGTTGCAGAACACTGAAGCTTTCTTT.

This clonotype has ten or more counts. The chain recombines TRBV6-2 or TRBV6-3 with TRBJ2-7; 8 nucleotides agree with TRBD1. V was clipped by 3 bases and J by 5 bases; unmatched bases: 3. There are 13 residues in the CDR3. Germline CDR1 and CDR2: MNHEY and SVGEGT. CDR3 loop: CASSYGQGHEQYF. The CDR3 coding sequence is TGTGCCAGCAGTTATGGACAGGGACACGAGCAGTACTTC.

The rearrangement uses TRBV7-9 and TRBJ1-1, with TRBD1 as a possible D gene (5 bases). Trimming removed 2 bases at V and 4 bases at J, with 11 bases between. The CDR3 extends over 14 amino acids. The germline gives CDR1 SEHNR, CDR2 FQNEAQ (reference sequence). CDR3 bases: TGTGCCAGCAGCTTAAGAGGGGAGGGCACTGAAGCTTTCTTT. Translating it yields CASSLRGEGTEAFF.

This clonotype was observed a few times. The gene calls are TRBV6-5 and TRBJ1-6; 7 nucleotides align to TRBD1. From germline, CDR1 is MNHEY and CDR2 SVGAGI. V lost 0 bases and J lost 6; bases outside the gene matches: 5. The CDR3 extends over 16 amino acids. CDR3 nucleotide sequence: TGTGCCAGCAGTTACTCGGGTCGGGACAGTAATTCACCCCTCCACTTT. Its translation: CASSYSGRDSNSPLHF.

This clonotype appeared many times. The chain is built from TRBV6-2 or TRBV6-3 and TRBJ1-5; TRBD1 agrees at 9 bases. The J segment lost 0 bases and the V segment lost 2 bases, leaving 11 bases of the junction unmatched. The CDR3 sequence is 19 residues long. Germline V gene lookup returns CDR1 MNHEY and CDR2 SVGEGT. CDR3 sequence: CASSYRTGAYVYSNQPQHF. CDR3 nucleotides: TGTGCCAGCAGTTACCGGACAGGGGCTTACGTTTATAGCAATCAGCCCCAGCATTTT.

In this sample, this clonotype turned up many times. The V and J genes are TRBV2 and TRBJ2-6; 10 nucleotides line up with TRBD1. The CDR3 is 18 amino acids. Germline CDR1 is SNHLY and CDR2 is FYNNEI. The junction had 7 bases not matched to a gene; V was cut back by 4 bases and J by 1 base. The CDR3 region has the DNA TGTGCCAGCAGTGCACCTGGACAGGGGGGTTCTGGGGCCAACGTCCTGACTTTC. It yields the protein CASSAPGQGGSGANVLTF.

This clonotype has ten or more counts. The J gene is TRBJ2-7, the V gene TRBV27; no reliable D call. Germline lookup yields CDR1 MNHEY and CDR2 SMNVEV (reference sequence). The ends were cut back, 5 bases at V and 3 bases at J, with 11 bases in the middle. The CDR3 runs to 13 residues. The chain's CDR3 is CASSRRSNYEQYF. The CDR3 DNA follows: TGTGCCAGCAGTCGACGTTCTAACTACGAGCAGTACTTC.

In its sample, this clonotype was seen many times. The V gene is TRBV7-2, the J gene TRBJ1-1; possible D gene TRBD1, 6 bases. Germline CDR1 and CDR2: SGHTA and FQGNSA. Trimming removed 1 base at V and 7 bases at J, with 10 bases between. The CDR3 has 13 residues. The CDR3 here is CASSLGGGVEAFF. DNA for the CDR3: TGTGCCAGCAGCTTAGGAGGGGGTGTTGAAGCTTTCTTT.

This clonotype was detected many times. This chain joins TRBV30 and TRBJ2-5; TRBD2 matches 8 bases. The CDR3 extends over 14 amino acids. V dropped 5 bases and J dropped 2; count of bases not matched to a gene: 7. Germline CDR1 GTSNPN, CDR2 SVGIG (reference sequence). The CDR3, as DNA: TGTGCCTGGGGCCTACTAGCGGCGCAAGAGACCCAGTACTTC. Protein: CAWGLLAAQETQYF. Combining the CDR3 with reference TRBV30 and TRBJ2-5 gives the whole variable domain SQTIHQWPATLVQPVGSPLSLECTVEGTSNPNLYWYRQAAGRGLQLLFYSVGIGQISSEVPQNLSASRPQDRQFILSSKKLLLSDSGFYLCAWGLLAAQETQYFGPGTRLLVL.

This clonotype was detected ten times or more. V and J are TRBV7-8 and TRBJ2-5, with 9 bases that match TRBD2. The V segment lost 1 base and the J segment 4 bases; nucleotides outside the gene matches: 7. CDR1 SGHVS and CDR2 FQNEAQ come from the germline V gene. This CDR3 is built from 16 residues. The CDR3 here is CASSLGLAGGGETQYF. The CDR3 region has the DNA TGTGCCAGCAGCTTAGGTCTCGCGGGAGGGGGAGAGACCCAGTACTTC.

The chain uses TRBV5-3 and TRBJ1-5, with D maybe TRBD1 (5 bases). TRBV5-3 is given ORF status, its function remaining uncertain. CDR3 length equals 13 residues. The V end lost 7 bases, the J end lost 9 bases, and 17 bases lay between the germline ends. In DNA, the CDR3 is TGTGCCAGAGCGGGACGGTCCCTCAGGCCCCAGCATTTT. This encodes CARAGRSLRPQHF.

There are many counts of this clonotype. The chain has TRBV28 and TRBJ2-1; D might be TRBD2 (6 bases). This CDR3 spans 16 amino acids. Germline values: CDR1 MDHEN, CDR2 SYDVKM. V lost 4 bases to trimming and J lost 5 bases, with 18 bases between them. The chain's CDR3 is CASSSLRDFRHNEQFF. The CDR3 DNA reads as TGTGCCAGCAGTTCCCTCCGGGACTTCCGCCACAATGAGCAGTTCTTC.

This clonotype was counted a few times. The J gene is TRBJ1-4, the V gene TRBV20-1, with no clear D. The germline CDR1 and CDR2 sequences are DFQATT and SNEGSKA (reference sequence). V was shortened by 6 bases and J by 7 bases, with 18 bases between the two germline ends. CDR3 length: 14 amino acids. The CDR3 here is CSAPDDPGREKLFF. CDR3 bases: TGCAGTGCCCCTGACGATCCCGGGCGTGAAAAACTGTTTTTT.

This chain uses TRBV4-3 with TRBJ1-2; D gene ambiguous. Trimming pared 0 bases from V and 0 bases from J, leaving 11 bases between. Germline CDR1 and CDR2: LGHNA and YSLEER. The CDR3 spans 16 residues. The CDR3: CASSQERKLSNYGYTF. In DNA form, the CDR3 reads TGCGCCAGCAGCCAAGAACGGAAGCTTTCTAACTATGGCTACACCTTC.

The sample holds many counts of this clonotype. The J gene is TRBJ2-7, the V gene TRBV6-2 or TRBV6-3; a possible D gene is TRBD1 (6 bases). CDR1 and CDR2 (germline): MNHEY, SVGEGT. CDR3 length: 15 residues. V was trimmed by 10 bases and J by 3 bases, leaving 22 bases between them. The CDR3 nucleotides read TGTGCCACCACCCATTCGGACAGCCGAGGCTACGAGCAGTACTTC. Translated, it gives CATTHSDSRGYEQYF.

This clonotype was detected a few times. This chain connects TRBV4-1 to TRBJ1-1; a possible D gene is TRBD1 (5 bases). V was shortened by 0 bases and J by 3 bases, with 20 bases between the two germline ends. Germline lookup yields CDR1 MGHRA and CDR2 YSYEKL. The CDR3 length is 18 residues. CDR3 residues: CASSQDPGQGSMDTEAFF. The CDR3 DNA sequence: TGCGCCAGCAGCCAAGATCCGGGGCAGGGAAGTATGGACACTGAAGCTTTCTTT.

The chain is built from TRBV4-2 and TRBJ1-1; D is undetermined. Germline CDR1 reads LGHNA; CDR2 reads YNFKEQ. Trimming pared 3 bases from V and 3 bases from J, leaving 8 bases between. There are 13 residues in the CDR3. DNA for the CDR3: TGTGCCAGCAGCCAGGGTAAGGACACTGAAGCTTTCTTT. This codes for CASSQGKDTEAFF.